The TCR beta chain under discussion was sequenced for a study of blood T cell repertoires in COVID-19 (dated by TCRdb to 2020 to 2022). With regard to the full study: Collaborator samples came from the United States, Italy and Spain and covered acute and convalescent phases of COVID-19. Deeply sampled blood TCRbeta repertoires from subjects exposed to, actively infected with, or recovered from COVID-19 were included in the dataset. A freely available public database, intended as a resource for researchers studying the immune response to SARS-CoV-2, is where the repertoires were released. Sample metadata almost always included a de-identified subject ID, COVID-19 status, age in years and sex. The prospective study material was composed of cDNA or gDNA derived from T cells, B-cell-depleted T cells, or PBMCs. The samples were drawn from the first 160 participants of the ongoing ImmuneRACE study and from about 1,200 subjects provided by 6 global collaborators. Where available, HLA class I and class II types were taken from metadata supplied by the sample provider and were not determined by assay-based typing.

The immunoSEQ Assay, a bias-controlled multiplex PCR, was used to amplify TCRbeta CDR3 regions from genomic DNA. Turning to the authors' computational methods: Within the assay, amplification of reference gene primers was used to estimate how many nucleated cells each sample contained. Sequence reads were collapsed and filtered to measure the absolute abundance of every unique TCRbeta CDR3 rearrangement. For each sample, productive Simpson clonality was calculated as the square root of Simpson's diversity index over productive rearrangements. What TCRdb holds here is the immuneACCESS table cut down to in-frame rearrangements. Part of the clones is not present; checked against another copy, under half of the missing clones reflect an unresolved V gene, and the others are unexplained. V, J and clone size are taken as reported in that table, and D and trimming were inferred from the DNA itself. This sample lists tens of thousands of clones; roughly four fifths were detected once. More than 8% of the sample belongs to the ten largest clones.

With respect to this clone: The antigen this receptor binds is unknown. No base qualities exist here, and no much larger clone lies one base off it.

Via the germline V gene, CDR1 is SGHRS and CDR2 YFSETQ. The junction carries 19 bases between V and J, which are trimmed by 8 bases and 4 bases respectively. Including cysteine and phenylalanine, the CDR3 has 14 amino acids. Left in the record is the CDR3 DNA by itself, 42 bases read in frame from the first base. Study-level results and caveats: The amount of clinical and demographic metadata varied by source and participant and was provided uncurated.

The collaborating institutions used their own protocols to collect whole blood in K2EDTA tubes. Collaborator samples were shipped for TCRbeta analysis as frozen whole blood, isolated PBMCs, or DNA extracted from either sample type. Specimen: peripheral blood. The TCR sequence derives from an elderly woman with acute or convalescent COVID-19. Recombination connected TRBV5-1 to TRBJ2-7, with TRBD2 as a weak D call on 6 bases. The sequence in DNA is TGCGCCAGTACCCTGACAGTGGGGGGTTACGAGCAGTACTTC. It translates as CASTLTVGGYEQYF. With all but the CDR3 taken from the reference TRBV5-1 and TRBJ2-7 genes, the full variable domain is: KAGVTQTPRYLIKTRGQQVTLSCSPISGHRSVSWYQQTPGQGLQFLFEYFSETQRNKGNFPGRFSGRQFSNSRSEMNVSTLELGDSALYLCASTLTVGGYEQYFGPGTRLTVT.